This note documents a single TCR beta chain sequence. Its antigen remains unknown. The data are from a study of T-cell reconstitution after alpha-beta-depleted transplantation in children. Whole-study findings and limits: Counts and diversity of T cells one year after transplant came mostly from newly produced T cells.

Germline V gene data show CDR1 as MNHEY and CDR2 as SVGAGI. This CDR3 spans 18 amino acids. V trimming: 0 bases; J trimming: 2 bases; junction bases outside the gene matches: 12. The library targeted TCRbeta and was prepared with unique molecular identifiers. TCRdb re-called the PCR reads through MiXCR, storing one row per CDR3 protein. The top ten clones hold 11% to 15% of a sample with fewer than 550,000 distinct CDR3 sequences, about an eighth of them seen once. The rearrangement links TRBV6-5 to TRBJ1-2, with 7 bases that match TRBD1. The clonotype originates from a female patient between 2 and 15 years old who had a stem cell transplant for aplastic anemia, so the T cells may come from the graft donor. The source was PBMCs, mostly from graft donor cells, collected 180 days after TCRalphabeta/CD19-depleted stem cell transplant. This CDR3 reads CASSYSVDRDSRNYGYTF. Written as DNA, the CDR3 is TGTGCCAGCAGTTACTCGGTTGATCGGGACAGCCGAAACTATGGCTACACCTTC.